The sequence of this T cell receptor beta chain was determined in a study of shared clonotypes between healthy human individuals. Study overall: CD4 naive cells filled three plates per donor, CD4 memory three, CD8 naive two and CD8 memory one.

Findings and limits, study-wide: Large sequencing depth failed to make sorted-subset sequencing complete, rarefaction showed.

As for this clone: Its cognate antigen is unknown.

Looked up from germline, CDR1 is SGHKS and CDR2 is YYEKEE (reference sequence). The CDR3 sequence is 14 residues long. Trimming pared 0 bases from V and 4 bases from J, leaving 10 bases between. Genomic DNA belonging to each subset was distributed in equal measure over several immunoSEQ plates. In the source study's methods: Junction-only immunoSEQ sequences carried no quality scores, so filtering differed. Sequencing was performed with immunoSEQ multiplex PCR; in TCRdb, only in-frame clones are kept and a portion is missing. D and trimming were read from the DNA, whereas the V and J calls and clone size are those reported in that table. Here the sample spans approximately 1.5 million clones, approximately 98% being singletons.

The TCR originated in a man aged 25-45 years in good health. What was sequenced was naive CD4+ T cells sorted from blood. Subset reported: CD45RA+ positively selected. The chain links TRBV5-5 to TRBJ1-1, with D maybe TRBD1 (5 bases). CDR3 residues: CASSLVFRATEAFF. The CDR3 coding sequence is TGTGCCAGCAGCTTGGTATTCAGGGCCACTGAAGCTTTCTTT.